The 23 T cell receptor beta chains listed next were all sequenced from one sample in a study of early T cells in non-severe SARS-CoV-2 infection (dated by TCRdb to the early 2020s). To prepare the library, 5' RACE was applied. Sequencing was carried out with a NextSeq 500. TCRdb reanalyzed the raw reads on its own, using fastp at Q25 for trimming and MiXCR for clone calling, and kept in-frame beta chains. Rows are combined by CDR3 protein, so each entry shows the most common genes and DNA. The sample table holds more than 65,000 distinct CDR3 sequences, of which 3.5% to 6% were seen once. The ten largest clones add up to 3.6% of the sample. This specimen was whole blood, taken at baseline. Receptors were obtained from an adult who was a healthcare worker with PCR-confirmed SARS-CoV-2 infection or an uninfected control (not recorded which). The donor label of this sample is uncertain.

This clonotype showed up many times. V usage is TRBV12-3 or TRBV12-4 and J usage is TRBJ1-6; 7 bases are a match to TRBD1. CDR3 length: 15 amino acids. Losses at the gene ends were 8 bases for V and 6 bases for J; bases not matched to a gene: 10. Here the CDR3 DNA reads TGTGCCAGCCTAGATGGGACAGATCTTAATTCACCCCTCCACTTT. It is translated as CASLDGTDLNSPLHF.

This clonotype was picked up a small number of times. The CDR3, as DNA: TGCAGCGTTGGACAGAACACTGAAGCTTTCTTT. This codes for CSVGQNTEAFF. The V call is TRBV29-1, the J call TRBJ1-1; D gene ambiguous. Trimming took off 4 bases at V and 1 base at J, with 4 bases between the two ends. The CDR3 runs 11 residues. Germline V CDR1 and CDR2: SQVTM, ANQGSEA.

This clonotype was found many times. The chain employs TRBV7-2 and TRBJ1-3; no firm D call. CDR3 size: 14 residues. V lost 2 bases and J lost 0, with 5 bases in between. Germline lookup yields CDR1 SGHTA and CDR2 FQGNSA. The CDR3 here is CASSLLLSGNTIYF. In DNA form, the CDR3 reads TGTGCCAGCAGCTTACTCCTCTCTGGAAACACCATATATTTT.

This clonotype was counted ten times or more. This sequence joins TRBV15 and TRBJ2-7; D unclear. Between the trimmed V and J ends, which lost 0 bases and 0 bases, there was a span of 6 bases. Germline CDR1 is LNHNV and CDR2 is YYDKDF (reference sequence). CDR3 length: 14 amino acids. This chain's CDR3 is CATSREGTSYEQYF. The CDR3 DNA is TGTGCCACCAGCAGAGAAGGAACCTCCTACGAGCAGTACTTC.

The V and J genes are TRBV18 and TRBJ2-2; D assignment may be TRBD1 or TRBD2 (5 bases each). Trimming pared 0 bases from V and 6 bases from J, leaving 5 bases between. Germline V gene data show CDR1 as KGHSH and CDR2 as LQKENI. The length of the CDR3 is 13 residues. CDR3 coding DNA: TGTGCCAGCTCACCACCGGGGGCCGGGGAGCTGTTTTTT. Protein sequence: CASSPPGAGELFF.

This clonotype was counted at least ten times. This chain connects TRBV20-1 to TRBJ2-7; tentative D call: TRBD1 (5 bases). This CDR3 region has 16 residues. The germline CDR1 and CDR2 sequences are DFQATT and SNEGSKA (reference sequence). V was clipped by 0 bases and J by 0 bases, with 15 bases between them. CDR3 region: CSARDVRTPLSYEQYF. The DNA for the CDR3 is TGCAGTGCTAGAGATGTTAGGACACCGCTCTCCTACGAGCAGTACTTC.

This clonotype appeared a few times. V usage is TRBV7-8 and J usage is TRBJ1-1, with 8 bases matching TRBD1. V lost 3 bases, J lost 4 bases, and 4 bases stayed unmatched. Germline lookup yields CDR1 SGHVS and CDR2 FQNEAQ. CDR3 length equals 14 residues. The CDR3 DNA follows: TGTGCCAGCAGCTTTCAAACAGGGGGCACTGAAGCTTTCTTT. It specifies CASSFQTGGTEAFF.

In its sample, this clonotype was seen many times. The chain links TRBV29-1 to TRBJ2-3, with D perhaps TRBD2 (7 bases). This CDR3 region has 14 residues. V shed 6 bases and J shed 4 bases, with 17 bases lying between them. Germline V gives CDR1 SQVTM, CDR2 ANQGSEA. The CDR3 region is CSVRGGRGSDTQYF. The CDR3 DNA reads as TGCAGCGTCCGCGGGGGCAGGGGATCAGATACGCAGTATTTT.

This clonotype came up many times. The chain has TRBV5-1 and TRBJ2-5, with 7 bases identical to TRBD1. Trimming removed 0 bases from V and 5 bases from J; junction bases left unmatched: 4. The CDR3 consists of 14 residues. Germline loops: CDR1 SGHRS, CDR2 YFSETQ. The CDR3 loop reads CASSLAGTVETQYF. The DNA of the CDR3 is TGCGCCAGCAGCTTGGCCGGGACAGTGGAGACCCAGTACTTC. The full variable domain, rest sourced from reference TRBV5-1 and TRBJ2-5, is KAGVTQTPRYLIKTRGQQVTLSCSPISGHRSVSWYQQTPGQGLQFLFEYFSETQRNKGNFPGRFSGRQFSNSRSEMNVSTLELGDSALYLCASSLAGTVETQYFGPGTRLLVL.

This chain links TRBV30 with TRBJ2-2; a possible D gene is TRBD1 (6 bases). Germline V CDR1 and CDR2: GTSNPN, SVGIG (reference sequence). The CDR3 totals 16 residues. Trimming pared 3 bases from V and 0 bases from J, leaving 14 bases between. The CDR3 nucleotides read TGTGCCTGGAGCTCCGCCAGGGGTCCGAACACCGGGGAGCTGTTTTTT. This gives the protein CAWSSARGPNTGELFF.

This clonotype has ten or more counts. The V call is TRBV12-3 or TRBV12-4, the J call TRBJ1-6, with D uncertain. Trimming stripped 3 bases from V and 0 bases from J, with 9 bases between. The CDR3 covers 16 residues. CDR3 coding DNA: TGTGCCAGCAGTTTGTCTCTCAGCTCCTATAATTCACCCCTCCACTTT. Its protein product is CASSLSLSSYNSPLHF.

This clonotype was counted ten times or more. The genes are TRBV7-9 and TRBJ2-7; D not certain. This CDR3 has 14 amino acids. Germline V lookup: CDR1 SEHNR, CDR2 FQNEAQ (reference sequence). Trimming left V 2 bases short and J 2 bases short, with 10 bases between. CDR3 nucleotide sequence: TGTGCCAGCAGCTTAAAGGCCGGAACCTACGAGCAGTACTTC. Translation: CASSLKAGTYEQYF.

This clonotype has more than one count but fewer than ten. A read error may produce the germline difference seen at one junction end. This chain links TRBV12-3 or TRBV12-4 with TRBJ2-7, with TRBD1 matching 7 bases. This CDR3 spans 14 amino acids. CDR3 amino acids: CANSRQGIAYEQYF. CDR3 in DNA: TGTGCCAACAGTCGACAGGGAATAGCCTACGAGCAGTACTTC.

Concerning this clonotype: With a much larger clone just one base away, this may be a read error. The J gene is TRBJ2-7, the V gene TRBV7-3, with D perhaps TRBD2 (6 bases). This CDR3 spans 16 amino acids. The V gene's germline CDR1 is SGHTA and CDR2 FQGTGA. This chain's CDR3 is CAGSLTTGQGGREQYF. DNA of the CDR3: TGTGCCGGCAGCTTAACGACCGGGCAGGGAGGACGCGAGCAGTACTTC.

The table lists this clonotype with many counts. The chain couples TRBV27 to TRBJ1-6; a possible D gene is TRBD1 (6 bases). Between the trimmed V and J ends, which lost 5 bases and 8 bases, there was a span of 10 bases. Germline CDR1 and CDR2: MNHEY and SMNVEV (reference sequence). The CDR3 contains 13 residues. The CDR3 nucleotides are TGTGCCAGCAGTAACAGGGAGTATTCACCCCTCCACTTT. Translated, it gives CASSNREYSPLHF.

The CDR3 DNA follows: TGTGCCAGCAGCTCCACTAGGGGGTACGAGCAGTACTTC. Translating gives CASSSTRGYEQYF. The V call is TRBV3-2, the J call TRBJ2-7; TRBD1, the table's D call, lacks a check against the DNA. TRBV3-2 is annotated as a pseudogene. The CDR3 length is 13 residues.

This clonotype was observed many times. This sequence joins TRBV20-1 and TRBJ2-7; perhaps TRBD1 as D (5 bases). Trimming took 6 bases from V and 5 from J, leaving 17 bases between them. The CDR3 contains 13 residues. The germline V gene encodes CDR1 DFQATT and CDR2 SNEGSKA (reference sequence). DNA of the CDR3: TGCAGTGCCCTCAAGGGGCGCGCCGACGAGCAGTACTTC. Translating it yields CSALKGRADEQYF.

This clonotype has ten or more counts. The chain combines TRBV6-6 with TRBJ1-1; D remains unclear. Germline CDR1 reads MNHNY; CDR2 reads SVGAGI (reference sequence). CDR3 length equals 12 residues. V lost 2 bases and J lost 4, with 5 bases in between. This chain's CDR3 is CASSYMPTEAFF. CDR3 bases: TGTGCCAGCAGTTACATGCCCACTGAAGCTTTCTTT.

This clonotype was observed a handful of times. V gene TRBV10-3 combines with J gene TRBJ1-1; D gene ambiguous. CDR1 and CDR2 (germline): ENHRY, SYGVKD. V lost 6 bases to trimming and J lost 1 base, with 9 bases between them. The CDR3 has 13 residues. CDR3 DNA sequence: TGTGCCATCAGGACGACAAAGAACACTGAAGCTTTCTTT. It translates to CAIRTTKNTEAFF.

This clonotype was recorded at least ten times. The genes are TRBV27 and TRBJ1-1; D unresolved. Trimming removed 3 bases from V and 0 bases from J, with 5 bases in between. The CDR3 contains 13 residues. Germline-derived CDR1 and CDR2 are MNHEY and SMNVEV (reference sequence). This CDR3 reads CASSFGLNTEAFF. DNA for the CDR3: TGTGCCAGCAGTTTCGGTCTGAACACTGAAGCTTTCTTT.

This clonotype occurred many times. J is TRBJ1-1 and V is TRBV6-5, with D uncertain. CDR1 is MNHEY, CDR2 SVGAGI, per germline. V lost 6 bases, J lost 1 base, and 9 bases lay in between. CDR3 size: 13 residues. The CDR3 coding sequence is TGTGCCAGCAGGGGTGGTTGGAACACTGAAGCTTTCTTT. Its protein is CASRGGWNTEAFF.

This clonotype showed up just a few times. The rearrangement uses TRBV18 and TRBJ1-2; 7 bases align to TRBD1. Germline V gene data show CDR1 as KGHSH and CDR2 as LQKENI. The CDR3 is made up of 14 amino acids. The V gene end was trimmed by 3 bases and the J gene end by 3 bases; junction bases not matched to a gene: 4. The chain's CDR3 is CASSPRQGDYGYTF. Written as DNA, the CDR3 is TGTGCCAGCTCACCTCGACAGGGAGACTATGGCTACACCTTC. The entire variable domain, with the rest obtained from reference TRBV18 and TRBJ1-2, is as follows: NAGVMQNPRHLVRRRGQEARLRCSPMKGHSHVYWYRQLPEEGLKFMVYLQKENIIDESGMPKERFSAEFPKEGPSILRIQQVVRGDSAAYFCASSPRQGDYGYTFGSGTRLTVV.

This clonotype was counted between two and nine times. V usage is TRBV13 and J usage is TRBJ1-4, with 9 bases aligning to TRBD1. J was trimmed by 5 bases and V by 3 bases; bases with no gene match: 1. The CDR3 contains 14 residues. Per germline, CDR1 PRHDT and CDR2 FYEKMQ (reference sequence). In DNA, the CDR3 is TGTGCCAGCAGCTTTGGGACAGGGAATGAAAAACTGTTTTTT. Translation gives CASSFGTGNEKLFF.